This record looks at one T cell receptor (beta chain) sequence and its context. The antigen is unknown. Sequencing was performed with immunoSEQ multiplex PCR; in TCRdb, only in-frame clones are kept and a portion is missing. The table lists roughly 200,000 clones, about two thirds of them singletons. This sample was included in a study of cytotoxic CD8 clonotypes in ibrutinib-treated CLL. Notes on the study in general: Treatment left the uncommon public clonotypes either contracted or stable in frequency. Rising at ibrutinib response, clonality subsequently fell back toward baseline at progression. Sampling times (in sustained-remission versus progressing patients) were not the same.

This CDR3 has 17 amino acids. Trimming cost V 1 base and J 4 bases, with 17 bases left between them. In germline, CDR1 is MGHRA, CDR2 YSYEKL. The V and J genes are TRBV4-1 and TRBJ1-5; maybe TRBD1 (6 bases). Source: PBMCs, taken after 24 months of ibrutinib treatment. The TCR sequence derives from a human donor with chronic lymphocytic leukemia. The CDR3 here is CASSQVLGHQKNQPQHF. The CDR3 bases are TGCGCCAGCAGCCAAGTTCTGGGACATCAAAAAAATCAGCCCCAGCATTTT.